This T cell receptor (beta chain) stems from a study of post-analysis software for immune sequencing data. This CDR3 contains 16 residues. Losses at the gene ends were 2 bases for V and 0 bases for J; bases not matched to a gene: 4. Germline assignment: CDR1 SQVTM and CDR2 ANQGSEA. Unique molecular identifiers had been added to the TCR beta cDNA libraries. TCRdb processed the PCR reads anew with MiXCR; each CDR3 protein has one entry. The sample lists about 260,000 distinct CDR3 sequences; 35% to 45% were seen once. With regard to this clonotype: The antigen remains unidentified.

Notes on the study in general: Five or six TRBV segments, TRBV5-6, TRBV5-1 and TRBV20-1 among them, were found more frequent in patients than controls.

Source material: blood. This receptor was taken from a girl aged 5-17 years with multiple sclerosis. The chain joins TRBV29-1 to TRBJ2-5; 12 bases fit TRBD2. CDR3 coding DNA: TGCAGCGTTGAATCTTGGACTAGCGGGAACCAAGAGACCCAGTACTTC. It yields the protein CSVESWTSGNQETQYF. The variable domain in full, completed from reference TRBV29-1 and TRBJ2-5, reads SAVISQKPSRDICQRGTSLTIQCQVDSQVTMMFWYRQQPGQSLTLIATANQGSEATYESGFVIDKFPISRPNLTFSTLTVSNMSPEDSSIYLCSVESWTSGNQETQYFGPGTRLLVL.